A single sample is the source of the 16 T cell receptor beta chains below, sequenced in a study of T cell clonality in common variable immunodeficiency. Study-wide results and limits: In common variable immunodeficiency, TCR beta chains reportedly carried fewer deletions and N-nucleotide insertions.

No antigen has been identified for these receptors. Data came from immunoSEQ multiplex PCR; TCRdb stores just in-frame clones and leaves some out. The repertoire yields 20,000 to 30,000 clones, none seen only once; the top ten contain 20% to 25%. Sequencing was done on a sample of peripheral blood mononuclear cells. Every receptor here comes from a human donor with common variable immunodeficiency.

There are a few counts of this clone. With the read ending 3 residues before the CDR3 end, the germline J gene is used to fill in that end. The rearrangement uses TRBV20-1 and TRBJ2-7, with 7 bases identical to TRBD1. This CDR3 is 13 amino acids long. The ends lost 6 bases at V and 1 base at J; junction bases unmatched: 6. Germline CDR1 is DFQATT and CDR2 is SNEGSKA (reference sequence). The CDR3 DNA, read in part, is TGCAGTGCGGATCCGGGACAGTCCTACGAG. This translates into CSADPGQSYE. The whole CDR3 region reads CSADPGQSYEQYF.

This clone occurred many times. The read is 3 residues too short to cover the CDR3 end, so that end is filled in from the germline J gene. The chain joins TRBV11-2 to TRBJ1-1; 8 bases are shared with TRBD1. Germline assignment: CDR1 SGHAT and CDR2 FQNNGV. This CDR3 has 14 amino acids. V was clipped by 3 bases and J by 4 bases; unmatched bases: 4. The part of the CDR3 DNA that was read is TGTGCCAGCAGCTTCGGACAGGGATCCACTGAA. Amino acid sequence: CASSFGQGSTE. The full-length CDR3 reads as CASSFGQGSTEAFF.

This clone was seen at least ten times. Its ends do not fully match the called genes, so a read error is possible. Coverage ceases 3 residues before the CDR3 finishes, and the germline J gene fills in the end. The chain employs TRBV4-2 and TRBJ2-1, with D possibly TRBD1 on 5 matching bases. The CDR3 has 13 amino acids. The V gene's germline CDR1 is LGHNA and CDR2 YNFKEQ. The CDR3 bases that were read are TGCGCCAGCAGCCAAGACAGTGACAATGAG. It encodes CASSQDSDNE. The complete CDR3 reads CASSQDSDNEQFF.

This clone was counted between two and nine times. The CDR3 end lies 3 residues beyond the end of the read and is filled in from the germline J gene. V usage is TRBV19 and J usage is TRBJ2-5; 7 nucleotides match TRBD1. The CDR3 is 13 residues long. CDR1 is LNHDA and CDR2 is SQIVND in the germline V gene (reference sequence). Germline trimming cut 4 bases from V and 5 bases from J; bases unmatched to any gene: 4. The CDR3 bases that were read are TGTGCCAGTAGTAGACAGGGTGTGGAGACC. Encoded protein: CASSRQGVET. The complete CDR3 reads CASSRQGVETQYF.

Comment on this clone: The CDR3 goes on 3 residues after the read ends, and that part is filled in from the germline J gene. The V gene is TRBV18, the J gene TRBJ2-7, with a possible D match to TRBD1 (5 bases). With 10 bases removed from V and 4 bases from J, the gap between germline ends came to 17 bases. Germline V gene sequence: CDR1 KGHSH, CDR2 LQKENI. The CDR3 runs 13 residues. CDR3 loop: CAIKPNGAYEQYF. CDR3 bases read: TGTGCCATCAAACCAAATGGGGCATACGAG.

This clone appeared many times. The CDR3 goes on 3 residues after the read ends, and that part is filled in from the germline J gene. V usage is TRBV6-2 or TRBV6-3 and J usage is TRBJ2-1; 9 nucleotides align to TRBD1. This CDR3 region has 17 residues. Germline V gives CDR1 MNHEY, CDR2 SVGEGT. V gave up 2 bases and J gave up 7 bases; unmatched junction bases: 12. This CDR3 is CASSYRAVGTGRNEQFF. The DNA read from the CDR3 is TGTGCCAGCAGTTACCGGGCGGTGGGGACAGGGAGGAATGAG.

The table lists this clone with a few counts. The read terminates 3 residues before the CDR3 end, so the remaining end is supplied by the germline J gene. The genes are TRBV2 and TRBJ2-7; D is perhaps TRBD1 (5 bases). Germline loops: CDR1 SNHLY, CDR2 FYNNEI. This CDR3 spans 12 amino acids. The ends were cut back, 7 bases at V and 6 bases at J, with 13 bases in the middle. CDR3 DNA (partial): TGTGCCAGCATTAAGGGGTTTGGCGAG. This sequence encodes CASIKGFGE. The whole CDR3 protein reads CASIKGFGEQYF. The variable domain in full, completed from reference TRBV2 and TRBJ2-7, reads EPEVTQTPSHQVTQMGQEVILRCVPISNHLYFYWYRQILGQKVEFLVSFYNNEISEKSEIFDDQFSVERPDGSNFTLKIRSTKLEDSAMYFCASIKGFGEQYFGPGTRLTVT.

This clone showed up many times. Read sequence stops 3 residues before the CDR3 end, and the germline J gene provides the missing end. V gene TRBV19 combines with J gene TRBJ2-4; no clear D gene. The CDR3 is 17 amino acids. Trimming cost V 6 bases and J 0 bases, with 18 bases left between them. Germline V CDR1 and CDR2: LNHDA, SQIVND (reference sequence). CDR3 in amino acids: CASRTVASRQAKNIQYF. CDR3 bases read: TGTGCCAGTAGGACTGTCGCCTCGAGGCAAGCCAAAAACATT.

This clone was counted at least ten times. Read sequence stops 3 residues before the CDR3 end, and the germline J gene provides the missing end. The genes are TRBV7-1 and TRBJ2-6, with 9 nucleotides matching TRBD2. TRBV7-1 belongs to the ORF category, with a function that is uncertain. This CDR3 has 21 amino acids. Germline trimming cut 3 bases from V and 4 bases from J; bases unmatched to any gene: 19. CDR3 DNA (partial): TGTGCCAGCAGCTCCAGAAATCCGGGGAACAGTCTAGCGGGGGGGGCCAACGTC. It yields the protein CASSSRNPGNSLAGGANV. The whole CDR3 protein reads CASSSRNPGNSLAGGANVLTF.

This clone was recorded many times. Read sequence stops 3 residues before the CDR3 end, and the germline J gene provides the missing end. The chain carries TRBV19 and TRBJ1-2; D gene ambiguous. CDR1 and CDR2 (germline): LNHDA, SQIVND (reference sequence). The CDR3 has 12 residues. V shed 5 bases and J shed 6 bases, with 10 bases lying between them. The sequenced CDR3 bases are TGTGCCAGTAGTCATCGGGTCGATGGC. Translated: CASSHRVDG. The whole CDR3 region reads CASSHRVDGYTF.

In this sample, this clone turned up many times. The read is 3 residues too short to cover the CDR3 end, so that end is filled in from the germline J gene. The chain carries TRBV20-1 and TRBJ2-7; perhaps TRBD1 as D (7 bases). The CDR3 has 13 amino acids. Trimming removed 6 bases from V and 2 bases from J, with 14 bases in between. Germline V gene data show CDR1 as DFQATT and CDR2 as SNEGSKA (reference sequence). The CDR3 here is CSAQGDSTYEQYF. CDR3 DNA, as far as it was read: TGCAGTGCGCAGGGGGACTCTACCTACGAG.

This clone was counted ten times or more. The read halts 3 residues ahead of the CDR3 end, with the missing end drawn from the germline J gene. V gene TRBV18 combines with J gene TRBJ2-6; the D gene is possibly TRBD2 (6 bases). CDR3 length: 18 amino acids. V was pared by 2 bases and J by 0 bases, with 14 bases between. Germline assignment: CDR1 KGHSH and CDR2 LQKENI. The sequenced part of the CDR3 DNA is TGTGCCAGCTCACCAGATTCCGGGGGAGGCTCTGGGGCCAACGTC. It specifies CASSPDSGGGSGANV. The full CDR3 protein is CASSPDSGGGSGANVLTF.

This clone has at least ten counts. Read data end 3 residues before the CDR3 end; the end is taken from the germline J gene. The J gene is TRBJ2-5, the V gene TRBV6-1, with D perhaps matching TRBD1 (5 bases). CDR1 is MNHNS and CDR2 is SASEGT in the germline V gene. This CDR3 comprises 15 residues. Trimming removed 0 bases from V and 2 bases from J, with 10 bases in between. This CDR3 is CASSEAGGAQETQYF. Incomplete CDR3 DNA: TGTGCCAGCAGTGAAGCTGGTGGGGCACAAGAGACC.

At least ten counts were recorded for this clone. CDR3 loop: CASSTPTTARGGYTF. CDR3 DNA (partial): TGTGCCAGCAGCACCCCGACGACAGCAAGGGGTGGC. V gene TRBV5-6 combines with J gene TRBJ1-2; D is perhaps TRBD1 (5 bases). The missing CDR3 end, 3 residues past where the read stops, is filled in from the germline J gene. V dropped 4 bases and J dropped 7 bases, with 20 bases sitting between them. The germline gives CDR1 SGHDT, CDR2 YYEEEE. The CDR3 is made up of 15 amino acids.

This clone was seen repeatedly, ten times or more. The read finishes 3 residues shy of the CDR3 end, and the germline J gene is used to complete it. The chain has TRBV5-6 and TRBJ2-2; perhaps TRBD2 as D (6 bases). V dropped 1 base and J dropped 8 bases, with 15 bases sitting between them. Germline values: CDR1 SGHDT, CDR2 YYEEEE. The CDR3 is 15 amino acids. The sequenced part of the CDR3 DNA is TGTGCCAGCAGCTTGAAGGGACTCCCTCGGGGGGAG. Its protein product is CASSLKGLPRGE. From start to end, the CDR3 is CASSLKGLPRGELFF.

This clone was counted at least ten times. The read stops 3 residues short of the end of the CDR3; the missing end is completed from the germline J gene. The chain combines TRBV28 with TRBJ2-1; TRBD2 aligns across 10 bases. The CDR3 has 14 amino acids. The germline V gene has CDR1 MDHEN and CDR2 SYDVKM. Trimming took 5 bases from V and 7 from J; bases not matched to a gene: 5. The CDR3 region is CASSISSGSNEQFF. The sequenced CDR3 bases are TGTGCCAGCAGTATCTCTAGCGGGAGTAATGAG. Based on the CDR3 plus reference TRBV28 and TRBJ2-1, the full variable domain is DVKVTQSSRYLVKRTGEKVFLECVQDMDHENMFWYRQDPGLGLRLIYFSYDVKMKEKGDIPEGYSVSREKKERFSLILESASTNQTSMYLCASSISSGSNEQFFGPGTRLTVL.